This TCR beta chain was retrieved from a study of blood T cell repertoires in COVID-19. Profiling relied on immunoSEQ multiplex PCR, and the TCRdb table lists in-frame clones only, not all of them. The sample includes hundreds of thousands of clones, around 87% of them seen just once. V was pared by 6 bases and J by 5 bases, with 13 bases between. Germline assignment: CDR1 SNHLY and CDR2 FYNNEI. The CDR3 is made up of 14 amino acids. Sequenced: peripheral blood. The clonotype was recovered from a woman aged 55-69 years with COVID-19, enrolled during active disease. The chain recombines TRBV2 with TRBJ1-4; tentative D call: TRBD1 (5 bases). The CDR3 loop is CASRHQGQNEKLFF. DNA of the CDR3: TGTGCCAGCAGACATCAGGGCCAGAATGAAAAACTGTTTTTT.